These 16 T cell receptor beta chains were sequenced from one sample in a study of blood T cell repertoires in COVID-19. Libraries were prepared by immunoSEQ multiplex PCR; TCRdb keeps only in-frame clonotypes and omits some of them. The sample consists of about 230,000 clones, approximately 81% of them appearing once. Input material: peripheral blood. These receptors all come from a man aged 35 to 55 with acute or convalescent COVID-19.

To note about this clone: Relative to the germline gene, one junction end is altered; a read error may explain this. The chain is built from TRBV6-2 or TRBV6-3 and TRBJ1-3; D not certain. CDR1 is MNHEY and CDR2 is SVGEGT in the germline V gene. The CDR3 sequence is 14 residues long. The CDR3 reads CATSYRDSGNTIYF. CDR3 DNA sequence: TGTGCCACCAGTTACCGGGATTCTGGAAACACCATATATTTT.

The rearrangement uses TRBV5-1 and TRBJ1-1; D is possibly TRBD1 (5 bases). In germline, CDR1 is SGHRS, CDR2 YFSETQ. Trimming cost V 2 bases and J 6 bases, with 8 bases left between them. This CDR3 comprises 12 residues. The CDR3 sequence is CASSLGDSEAFF. The DNA of the CDR3 is TGCGCCAGCAGCTTAGGGGATTCTGAAGCTTTCTTT.

On this clone itself: A read error may produce the germline difference seen at one junction end. CDR3 residues: CASSQDPLAYSSEQYF. The CDR3 coding sequence is TGCGCCAGCAGCCAAGATCCGCTAGCCTACTCCTCCGAGCAGTACTTC. V and J are TRBV4-3 and TRBJ2-7; tentative D call: TRBD2 (5 bases). The CDR3 length is 16 residues. Germline-derived CDR1 and CDR2 are LGHNA and YSLEER.

The V and J genes are TRBV9 and TRBJ2-7; 8 positions agree with TRBD2. The CDR3 consists of 15 residues. Per germline, CDR1 SGDLS and CDR2 YYNGEE. After removal of 4 bases from V and 7 bases from J, the junction contained 13 bases not matched to a gene. The CDR3 here is CASSPGTRGTGEQYF. The CDR3 DNA reads as TGTGCCAGCAGCCCGGGGACTAGGGGGACGGGGGAGCAGTACTTC. Based on the CDR3 plus reference TRBV9 and TRBJ2-7, the full variable domain is DSGVTQTPKHLITATGQRVTLRCSPRSGDLSVYWYQQSLDQGLQFLIQYYNGEERAKGNILERFSAQQFPDLHSELNLSSLELGDSALYFCASSPGTRGTGEQYFGPGTRLTVT.

This clone was observed once. The rearrangement uses TRBV19 and TRBJ1-1, with a tentative D call TRBD1 (6 bases). The V gene lost 1 base and the J gene lost 1 base, with 10 bases spanning the gap. The germline gives CDR1 LNHDA, CDR2 SQIVND (reference sequence). The CDR3 consists of 15 residues. CDR3 region: CASSIVGTSNTEAFF. Written as DNA, the CDR3 is TGTGCCAGTAGTATAGTAGGGACATCGAACACTGAAGCTTTCTTT.

V is TRBV7-2 and J is TRBJ2-1; TRBD2 agrees at 9 bases. The V and J ends lost 5 bases and 5 bases, in that order; junction bases with no gene match: 13. CDR1 SGHTA and CDR2 FQGNSA come from the germline V gene. The CDR3 runs to 17 residues. This CDR3 is CASSPRWPSGENNEQFF. CDR3 nucleotide sequence: TGTGCCAGCAGCCCTCGGTGGCCTAGCGGGGAAAACAATGAGCAGTTCTTC.

This rearrangement joins TRBV9 to TRBJ1-1; D remains ambiguous. This CDR3 is built from 14 residues. Germline V gene sequence: CDR1 SGDLS, CDR2 YYNGEE. The V end lost 1 base, the J end lost 4 bases, and 11 bases lay between the germline ends. CDR3 amino acids: CASSVRGFGTEAFF. The CDR3 DNA reads TGTGCCAGCAGCGTAAGAGGGTTTGGCACTGAAGCTTTCTTT.

V is TRBV6-4 and J is TRBJ2-2; D is undetermined. Germline CDR1 and CDR2: MRHNA and SNTAGT. The length of the CDR3 is 16 residues. Deletions cut 2 bases from V and 3 bases from J, with 13 bases between. The CDR3 sequence: CASSDLPQEDTGELFF. The CDR3 DNA sequence: TGTGCCAGCAGTGACCTTCCCCAAGAGGACACCGGGGAGCTGTTTTTT.

A few counts support this clone. The chain couples TRBV5-1 to TRBJ2-7; tentative D call: TRBD2 (6 bases). The CDR3 is made up of 16 amino acids. The V gene's germline CDR1 is SGHRS and CDR2 YFSETQ. The V gene lost 0 bases and the J gene lost 0 bases, with 13 bases spanning the gap. CDR3 sequence: CASSLAGLANSYEQYF. DNA of the CDR3: TGCGCCAGCAGCTTGGCCGGGCTAGCGAACTCCTACGAGCAGTACTTC. The whole variable domain, remainder taken from reference TRBV5-1 and TRBJ2-7, is KAGVTQTPRYLIKTRGQQVTLSCSPISGHRSVSWYQQTPGQGLQFLFEYFSETQRNKGNFPGRFSGRQFSNSRSEMNVSTLELGDSALYLCASSLAGLANSYEQYFGPGTRLTVT.

The chain couples TRBV5-1 to TRBJ2-3, with 11 bases that match TRBD2. The germline gives CDR1 SGHRS, CDR2 YFSETQ. The CDR3 has 17 residues. After removal of 2 bases from V and 1 base from J, the junction contained 6 bases not matched to a gene. Here the CDR3 reads CASSFTSGGDRTDTQYF. The CDR3 region has the DNA TGCGCCAGCAGCTTCACTAGCGGGGGAGACCGCACAGATACGCAGTATTTT. Together with reference TRBV5-1 and TRBJ2-3, the CDR3 gives the full variable domain: KAGVTQTPRYLIKTRGQQVTLSCSPISGHRSVSWYQQTPGQGLQFLFEYFSETQRNKGNFPGRFSGRQFSNSRSEMNVSTLELGDSALYLCASSFTSGGDRTDTQYFGPGTRLTVL.

The chain has TRBV5-1 and TRBJ1-3; D may be TRBD1 (6 bases). Per the germline V gene, CDR1 is SGHRS and CDR2 is YFSETQ. The ends were cut back, 3 bases at V and 6 bases at J, with 25 bases in the middle. This CDR3 is 18 amino acids long. CDR3 sequence reads: CASSSPKDRSVPQNTIYF. The DNA for the CDR3 is TGCGCCAGCAGCTCACCCAAGGACAGATCCGTGCCACAAAACACCATATATTTT.

This clone was counted between two and nine times. The chain couples TRBV30 to TRBJ2-1; D gene unclear. This CDR3 spans 13 amino acids. In germline, CDR1 is GTSNPN, CDR2 SVGIG (reference sequence). Trimming shortened V by 2 bases and J by 4 bases, and 9 bases separated the two germline ends. The CDR3 nucleotides are TGTGCCTGGAGTCCGGAGATATACAATGAGCAGTTCTTC. Its protein product is CAWSPEIYNEQFF.

The rearrangement links TRBV12-3 or TRBV12-4 to TRBJ1-1; TRBD1 aligns across 8 bases. The CDR3 sequence is 13 residues long. Trimming cost V 6 bases and J 1 base; bases outside gene matches: 1. CDR3 nucleotides: TGTGCCAGCAGGGACAGGGAGAACACTGAAGCTTTCTTT. As protein: CASRDRENTEAFF.

Notes on this clone: Other nucleotide sequences in the sample specify the same CDR3. The chain joins TRBV29-1 to TRBJ1-1; no firm D call. V lost 5 bases and J lost 4, with 11 bases in between. From germline, CDR1 is SQVTM and CDR2 ANQGSEA. CDR3 size: 12 residues. Written as DNA, the CDR3 is TGCAGCGTTTATCCCGGCGGCACTGAAGCTTTCTTT. Translating it yields CSVYPGGTEAFF.

This rearrangement joins TRBV7-2 to TRBJ2-2; D is uncertain. V dropped 11 bases and J dropped 4 bases, with 14 bases sitting between them. Per the germline V gene, CDR1 is SGHTA and CDR2 is FQGNSA. This CDR3 is built from 13 residues. The CDR3 reads CAGNLDSTGELFF. The CDR3 nucleotides read TGTGCCGGAAATCTTGACTCCACCGGGGAGCTGTTTTTT.

This rearrangement joins TRBV7-9 to TRBJ2-2; the match to TRBD1 covers 11 bases. V shed 5 bases, J shed 5 bases, and the junction held 13 bases outside the gene matches. There are 18 residues in the CDR3. The germline gives CDR1 SEHNR, CDR2 FQNEAQ (reference sequence). The CDR3: CASSASGGQGVYTGELFF. For the CDR3, the DNA is TGTGCCAGCAGCGCATCAGGGGGACAGGGGGTTTATACCGGGGAGCTGTTTTTT. Variable domain in full (rest from reference TRBV7-9 and TRBJ2-2): DTGVSQNPRHKITKRGQNVTFRCDPISEHNRLYWYRQTLGQGPEFLTYFQNEAQLEKSRLLSDRFSAERPKGSFSTLEIQRTEQGDSAMYLCASSASGGQGVYTGELFFGEGSRLTVL.